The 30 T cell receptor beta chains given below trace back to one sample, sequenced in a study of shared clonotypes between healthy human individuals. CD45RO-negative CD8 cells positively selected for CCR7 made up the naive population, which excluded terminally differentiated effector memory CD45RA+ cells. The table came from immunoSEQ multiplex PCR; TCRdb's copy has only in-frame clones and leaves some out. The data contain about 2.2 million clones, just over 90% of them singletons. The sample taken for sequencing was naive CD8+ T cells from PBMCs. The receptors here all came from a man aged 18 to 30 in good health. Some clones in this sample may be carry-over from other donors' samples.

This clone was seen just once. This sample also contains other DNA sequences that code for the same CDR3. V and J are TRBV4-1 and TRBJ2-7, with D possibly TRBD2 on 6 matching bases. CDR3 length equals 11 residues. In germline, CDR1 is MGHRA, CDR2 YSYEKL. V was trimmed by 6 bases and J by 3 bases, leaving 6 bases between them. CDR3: CASREGYEQYF. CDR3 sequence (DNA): TGCGCCAGCAGGGAGGGCTACGAGCAGTACTTC.

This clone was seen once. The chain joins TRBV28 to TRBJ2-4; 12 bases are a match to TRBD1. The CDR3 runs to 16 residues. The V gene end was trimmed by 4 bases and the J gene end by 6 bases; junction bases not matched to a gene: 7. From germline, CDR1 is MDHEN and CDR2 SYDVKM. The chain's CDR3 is CASSSGQGAHRNIQYF. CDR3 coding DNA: TGTGCCAGCAGTTCGGGACAGGGGGCGCATAGAAACATTCAGTACTTC. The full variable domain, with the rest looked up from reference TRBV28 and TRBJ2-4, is DVKVTQSSRYLVKRTGEKVFLECVQDMDHENMFWYRQDPGLGLRLIYFSYDVKMKEKGDIPEGYSVSREKKERFSLILESASTNQTSMYLCASSSGQGAHRNIQYFGAGTRLSVL.

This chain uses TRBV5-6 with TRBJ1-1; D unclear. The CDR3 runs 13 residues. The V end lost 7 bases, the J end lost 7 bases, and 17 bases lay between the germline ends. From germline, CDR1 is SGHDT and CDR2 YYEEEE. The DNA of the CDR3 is TGTGCCAGCGCTATGGTGGGGAATAATGAAGCTTTCTTT. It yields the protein CASAMVGNNEAFF.

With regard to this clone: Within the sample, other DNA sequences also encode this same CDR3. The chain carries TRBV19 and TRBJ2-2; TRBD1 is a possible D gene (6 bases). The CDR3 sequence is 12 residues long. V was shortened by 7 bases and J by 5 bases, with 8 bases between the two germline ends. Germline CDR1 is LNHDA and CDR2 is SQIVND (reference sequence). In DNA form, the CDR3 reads TGTGCCAGTATCAGGGGTACCGGGGAGCTGTTTTTT. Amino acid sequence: CASIRGTGELFF.

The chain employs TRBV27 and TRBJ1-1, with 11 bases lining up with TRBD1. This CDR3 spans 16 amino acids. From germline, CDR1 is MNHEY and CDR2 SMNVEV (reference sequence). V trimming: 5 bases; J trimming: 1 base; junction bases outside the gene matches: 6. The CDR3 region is CASSQWTGGANTEAFF. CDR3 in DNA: TGTGCCAGCAGTCAGTGGACAGGGGGCGCGAACACTGAAGCTTTCTTT.

The CDR3 here is CASSQEDGPDYGYTF. The CDR3 nucleotides are TGCGCCAGCAGCCAAGAAGATGGGCCTGACTATGGCTACACCTTC. The chain recombines TRBV4-1 with TRBJ1-2; no definite D call. V was trimmed by 0 bases and J by 3 bases, leaving 11 bases between them. The CDR3 is 15 amino acids. The germline V gene encodes CDR1 MGHRA and CDR2 YSYEKL.

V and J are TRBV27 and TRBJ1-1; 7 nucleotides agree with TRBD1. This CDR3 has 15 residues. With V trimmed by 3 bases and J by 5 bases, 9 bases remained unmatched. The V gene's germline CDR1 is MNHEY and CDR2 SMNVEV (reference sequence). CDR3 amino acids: CASSFRQGGGTEAFF. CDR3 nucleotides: TGTGCCAGCAGTTTCCGACAGGGAGGTGGGACTGAAGCTTTCTTT.

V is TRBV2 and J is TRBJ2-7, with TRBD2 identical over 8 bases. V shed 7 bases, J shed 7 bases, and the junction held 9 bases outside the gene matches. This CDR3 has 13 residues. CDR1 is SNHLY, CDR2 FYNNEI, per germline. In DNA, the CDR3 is TGTGCCAGCACTCAGCGGGAGACGAGGGAGCAGTACTTC. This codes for CASTQRETREQYF.

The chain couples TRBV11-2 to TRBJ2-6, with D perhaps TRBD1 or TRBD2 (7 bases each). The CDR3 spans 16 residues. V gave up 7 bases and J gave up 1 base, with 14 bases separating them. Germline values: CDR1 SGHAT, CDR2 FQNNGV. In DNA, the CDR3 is TGTGCCAGCACAGACAGGGAGGGTTCTGGGGCCAACGTCCTGACTTTC. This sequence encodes CASTDREGSGANVLTF. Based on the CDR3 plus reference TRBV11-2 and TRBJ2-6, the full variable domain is EAGVAQSPRYKIIEKRQSVAFWCNPISGHATLYWYQQILGQGPKLLIQFQNNGVVDDSQLPKDRFSAERLKGVDSTLKIQPAKLEDSAVYLCASTDREGSGANVLTFGAGSRLTVL.

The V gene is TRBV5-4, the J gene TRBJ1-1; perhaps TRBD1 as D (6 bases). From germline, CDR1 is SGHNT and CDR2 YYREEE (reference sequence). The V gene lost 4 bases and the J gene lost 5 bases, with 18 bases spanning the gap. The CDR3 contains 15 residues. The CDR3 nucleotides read TGTGCCAGCAGCGACCGCACTACAGGGTGGACTGAAGCTTTCTTT. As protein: CASSDRTTGWTEAFF.

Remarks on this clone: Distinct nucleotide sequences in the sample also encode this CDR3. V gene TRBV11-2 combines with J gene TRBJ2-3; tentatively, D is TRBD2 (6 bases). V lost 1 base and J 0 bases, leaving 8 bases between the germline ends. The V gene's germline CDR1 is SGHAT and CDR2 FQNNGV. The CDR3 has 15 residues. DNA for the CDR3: TGTGCCAGCAGCTTAGGCGGGACTAGCACAGATACGCAGTATTTT. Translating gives CASSLGGTSTDTQYF.

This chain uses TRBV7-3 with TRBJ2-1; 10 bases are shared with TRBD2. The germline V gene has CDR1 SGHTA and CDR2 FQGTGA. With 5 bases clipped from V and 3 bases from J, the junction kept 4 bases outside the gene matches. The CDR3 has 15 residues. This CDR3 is CASSGASGSYNEQFF. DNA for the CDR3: TGTGCCAGCAGCGGAGCTAGCGGGAGCTACAATGAGCAGTTCTTC. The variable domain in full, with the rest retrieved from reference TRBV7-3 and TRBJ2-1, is GAGVSQTPSNKVTEKGKYVELRCDPISGHTALYWYRQSLGQGPEFLIYFQGTGAADDSGLPNDRFFAVRPEGSVSTLKIQRTERGDSAVYLCASSGASGSYNEQFFGPGTRLTVL.

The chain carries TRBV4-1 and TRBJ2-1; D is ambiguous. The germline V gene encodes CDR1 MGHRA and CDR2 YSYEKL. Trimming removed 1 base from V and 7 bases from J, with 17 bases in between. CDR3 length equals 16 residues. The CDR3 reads CASSQVTGILTNEQFF. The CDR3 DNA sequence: TGCGCCAGCAGCCAAGTAACCGGAATTCTTACTAATGAGCAGTTCTTC.

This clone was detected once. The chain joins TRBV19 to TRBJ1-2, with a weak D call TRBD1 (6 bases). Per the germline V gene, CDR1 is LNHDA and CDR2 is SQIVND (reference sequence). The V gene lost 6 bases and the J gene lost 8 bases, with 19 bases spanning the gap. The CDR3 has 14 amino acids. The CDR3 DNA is TGTGCCAGTAGCAGCCGGGACACCCTTCAGGGCTACACCTTC. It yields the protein CASSSRDTLQGYTF. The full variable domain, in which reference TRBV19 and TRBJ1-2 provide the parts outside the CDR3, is DGGITQSPKYLFRKEGQNVTLSCEQNLNHDAMYWYRQDPGQGLRLIYYSQIVNDFQKGDIAEGYSVSREKKESFPLTVTSAQKNPTAFYLCASSSRDTLQGYTFGSGTRLTVV.

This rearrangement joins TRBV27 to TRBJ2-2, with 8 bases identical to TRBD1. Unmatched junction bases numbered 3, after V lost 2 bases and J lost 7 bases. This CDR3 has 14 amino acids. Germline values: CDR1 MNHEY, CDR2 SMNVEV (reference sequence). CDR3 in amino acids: CASSLQGAGGELFF. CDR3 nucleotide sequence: TGTGCCAGCAGTTTACAGGGGGCTGGCGGGGAGCTGTTTTTT.

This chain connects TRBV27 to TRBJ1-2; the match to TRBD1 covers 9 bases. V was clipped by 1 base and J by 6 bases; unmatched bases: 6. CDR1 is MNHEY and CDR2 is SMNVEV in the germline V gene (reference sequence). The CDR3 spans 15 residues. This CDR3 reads CASSLFPGTGNGYTF. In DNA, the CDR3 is TGTGCCAGCAGTTTATTCCCCGGGACAGGGAATGGCTACACCTTC.

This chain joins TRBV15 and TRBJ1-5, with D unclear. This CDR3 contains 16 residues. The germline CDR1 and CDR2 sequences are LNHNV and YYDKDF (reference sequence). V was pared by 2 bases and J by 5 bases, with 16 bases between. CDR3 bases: TGTGCCACCAGCAGACAAGGTCCAGGCGTGGATCAGCCCCAGCATTTT. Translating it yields CATSRQGPGVDQPQHF.

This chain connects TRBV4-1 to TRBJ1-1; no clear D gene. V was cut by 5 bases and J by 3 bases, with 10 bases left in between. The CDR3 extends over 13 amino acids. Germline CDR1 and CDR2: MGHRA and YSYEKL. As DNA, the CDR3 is TGCGCCAGCAGCTTGAGACCCTACACTGAAGCTTTCTTT. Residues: CASSLRPYTEAFF.

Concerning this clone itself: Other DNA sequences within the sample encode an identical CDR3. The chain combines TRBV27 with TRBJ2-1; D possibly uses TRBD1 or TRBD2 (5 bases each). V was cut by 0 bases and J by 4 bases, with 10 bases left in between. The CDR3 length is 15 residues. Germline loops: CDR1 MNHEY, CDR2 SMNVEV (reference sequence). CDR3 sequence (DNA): TGTGCCAGCAGTTTATCGGGAGAGGGGTACAATGAGCAGTTCTTC. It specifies CASSLSGEGYNEQFF.

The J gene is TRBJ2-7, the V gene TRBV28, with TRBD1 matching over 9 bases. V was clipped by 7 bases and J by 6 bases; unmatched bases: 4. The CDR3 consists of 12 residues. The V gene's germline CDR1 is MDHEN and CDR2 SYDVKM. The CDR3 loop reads CASTTTGGEQYF. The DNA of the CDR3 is TGTGCCAGCACTACGACAGGGGGCGAGCAGTACTTC.

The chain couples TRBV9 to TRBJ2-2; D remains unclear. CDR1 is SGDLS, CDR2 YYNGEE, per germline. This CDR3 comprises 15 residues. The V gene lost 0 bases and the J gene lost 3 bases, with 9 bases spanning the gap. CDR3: CASSVAMVHTGELFF. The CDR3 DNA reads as TGTGCCAGCAGCGTAGCCATGGTACACACCGGGGAGCTGTTTTTT.

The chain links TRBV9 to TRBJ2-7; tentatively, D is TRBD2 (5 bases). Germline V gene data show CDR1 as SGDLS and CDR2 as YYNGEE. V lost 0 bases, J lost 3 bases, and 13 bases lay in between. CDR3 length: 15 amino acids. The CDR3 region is CASSVGNSAYYEQYF. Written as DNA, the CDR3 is TGTGCCAGCAGCGTAGGAAATAGCGCTTACTACGAGCAGTACTTC.

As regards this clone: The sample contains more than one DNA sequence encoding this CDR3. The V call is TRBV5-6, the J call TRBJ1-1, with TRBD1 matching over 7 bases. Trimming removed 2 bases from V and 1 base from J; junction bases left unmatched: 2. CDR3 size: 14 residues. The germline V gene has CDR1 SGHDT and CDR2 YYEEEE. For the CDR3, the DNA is TGTGCCAGCAGCTTAAACAGGGGGAACACTGAAGCTTTCTTT. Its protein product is CASSLNRGNTEAFF.

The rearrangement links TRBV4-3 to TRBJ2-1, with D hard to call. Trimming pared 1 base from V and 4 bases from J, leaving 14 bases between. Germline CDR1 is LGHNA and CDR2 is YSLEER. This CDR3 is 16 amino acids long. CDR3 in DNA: TGCGCCAGCAGCCAAGTTGTCAGTACGGTTTACAATGAGCAGTTCTTC. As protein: CASSQVVSTVYNEQFF.

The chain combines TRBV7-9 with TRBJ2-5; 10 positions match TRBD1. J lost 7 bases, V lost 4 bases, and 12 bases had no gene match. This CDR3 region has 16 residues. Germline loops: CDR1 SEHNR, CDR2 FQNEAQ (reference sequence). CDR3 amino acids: CASSYGGTGDFATQYF. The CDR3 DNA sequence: TGTGCCAGCAGCTATGGCGGGACAGGGGATTTCGCGACCCAGTACTTC.

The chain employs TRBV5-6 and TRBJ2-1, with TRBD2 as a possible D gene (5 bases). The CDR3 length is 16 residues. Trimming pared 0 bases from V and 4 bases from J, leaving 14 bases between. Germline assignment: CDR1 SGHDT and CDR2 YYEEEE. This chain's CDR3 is CASSLAAGRHYNEQFF. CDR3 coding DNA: TGTGCCAGCAGCTTGGCCGCGGGCAGACATTACAATGAGCAGTTCTTC.

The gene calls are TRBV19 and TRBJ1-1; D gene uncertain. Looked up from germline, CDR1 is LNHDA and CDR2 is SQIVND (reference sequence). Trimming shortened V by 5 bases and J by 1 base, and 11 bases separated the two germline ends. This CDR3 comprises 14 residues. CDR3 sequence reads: CASSFTPPNTEAFF. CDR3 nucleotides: TGTGCCAGTAGTTTTACGCCCCCGAACACTGAAGCTTTCTTT.

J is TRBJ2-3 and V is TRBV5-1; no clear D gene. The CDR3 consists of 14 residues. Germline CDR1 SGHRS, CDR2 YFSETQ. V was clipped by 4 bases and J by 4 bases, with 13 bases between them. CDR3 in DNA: TGCGCCAGCAGCCCCACCCCTTGGTCAGATACGCAGTATTTT. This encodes CASSPTPWSDTQYF.

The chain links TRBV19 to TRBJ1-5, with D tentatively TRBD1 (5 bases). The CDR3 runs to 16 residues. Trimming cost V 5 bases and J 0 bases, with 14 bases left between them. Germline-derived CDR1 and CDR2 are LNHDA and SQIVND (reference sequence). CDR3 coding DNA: TGTGCCAGTAGTCCGCAGGGTCACTATAGCAATCAGCCCCAGCATTTT. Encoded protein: CASSPQGHYSNQPQHF. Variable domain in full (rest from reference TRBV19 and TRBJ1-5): DGGITQSPKYLFRKEGQNVTLSCEQNLNHDAMYWYRQDPGQGLRLIYYSQIVNDFQKGDIAEGYSVSREKKESFPLTVTSAQKNPTAFYLCASSPQGHYSNQPQHFGDGTRLSIL.

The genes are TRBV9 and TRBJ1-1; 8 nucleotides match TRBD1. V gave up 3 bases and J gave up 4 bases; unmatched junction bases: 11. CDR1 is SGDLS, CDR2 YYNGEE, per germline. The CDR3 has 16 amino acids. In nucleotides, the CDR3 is TGTGCCAGCAGCGAGAACTCAGGGGGCGGGAGCACTGAAGCTTTCTTT. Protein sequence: CASSENSGGGSTEAFF.